The TCR beta chain described here comes from a study of T cells in Graves' hyperthyroidism and ophthalmopathy. Amplification of TCR beta CDR3 regions used RNA as the template. With the HTBI primer set, the TCR CDR3 went through a first round of RT-PCR. TCRdb re-analysed the multiplex PCR reads in MiXCR, keeping a single row per CDR3 protein. The top ten clones hold 50% of a sample with fewer than 250,000 distinct CDR3 sequences, 17% of them seen once. This CDR3 has 15 amino acids. Per germline, CDR1 WNHNN and CDR2 SYGVQD (reference sequence). Trimming pared 3 bases from V and 4 bases from J, leaving 15 bases between.

The chain carries TRBV10-1 and TRBJ1-2; perhaps TRBD1 as D (5 bases). Sequencing was done on a sample of blood. The clonotype was recovered from a man aged 50 to 59 with Graves' hyperthyroidism. CDR3 sequence (DNA): TGCGCCAGCAGTGACCACCGGGACCTGCCCTATGGCTACACCTTC. As protein: CASSDHRDLPYGYTF.